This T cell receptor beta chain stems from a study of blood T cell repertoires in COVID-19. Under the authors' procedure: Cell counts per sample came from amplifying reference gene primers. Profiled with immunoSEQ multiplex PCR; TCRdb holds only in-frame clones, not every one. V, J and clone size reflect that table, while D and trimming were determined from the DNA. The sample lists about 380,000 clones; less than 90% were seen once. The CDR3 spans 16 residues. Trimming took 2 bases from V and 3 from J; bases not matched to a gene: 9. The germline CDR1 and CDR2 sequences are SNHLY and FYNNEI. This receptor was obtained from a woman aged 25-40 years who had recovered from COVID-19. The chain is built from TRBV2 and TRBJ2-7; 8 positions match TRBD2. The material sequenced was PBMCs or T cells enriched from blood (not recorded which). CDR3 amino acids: CASSELAGSILYEQYF. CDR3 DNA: TGTGCCAGCAGTGAATTAGCGGGGTCCATTCTCTACGAGCAGTACTTC.